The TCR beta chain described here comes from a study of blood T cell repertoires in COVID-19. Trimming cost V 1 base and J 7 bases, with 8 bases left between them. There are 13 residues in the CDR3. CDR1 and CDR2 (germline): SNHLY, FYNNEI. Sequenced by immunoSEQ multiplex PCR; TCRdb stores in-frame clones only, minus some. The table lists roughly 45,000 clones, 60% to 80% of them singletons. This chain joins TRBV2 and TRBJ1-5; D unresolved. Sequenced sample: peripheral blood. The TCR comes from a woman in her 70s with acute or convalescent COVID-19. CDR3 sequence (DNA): TGTGCCAGCAGTGAAGTTTTGGCCCAGCCCCAGCATTTT. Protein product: CASSEVLAQPQHF.